This passage covers 6 T cell receptor beta chains from one sample sequenced in a study of shared clonotypes between healthy human individuals. Using immunoSEQ multiplex PCR, the repertoire was profiled, and TCRdb retains in-frame clones only, with some absent. The top ten clones hold roughly 0.36% of a sample with approximately 2.3 million clones, approximately 93% of them seen once. The sample was naive CD4+ T cells from PBMCs. Documented subset: CD45RA+ positively selected. Receptors were obtained from a man aged 18 to 29 in good health. Some clones in this sample may be carry-over from other donors' samples.

This chain connects TRBV18 to TRBJ1-1, with a possible D match to TRBD1 (5 bases). Trimming took off 0 bases at V and 5 bases at J, with 13 bases between the two ends. There are 15 residues in the CDR3. Germline V gene sequence: CDR1 KGHSH, CDR2 LQKENI. DNA of the CDR3: TGTGCCAGCTCACCACCTAACGGGGGACGGACTGAAGCTTTCTTT. Its protein product is CASSPPNGGRTEAFF.

Remarks on this clone: Other DNA sequences within the sample encode an identical CDR3. The V call is TRBV5-1, the J call TRBJ2-5; TRBD1 is a possible D gene (6 bases). The germline V and J ends were trimmed by 4 bases and 1 base, with 11 bases remaining between them. Germline V gene lookup returns CDR1 SGHRS and CDR2 YFSETQ. The CDR3 totals 14 residues. The CDR3 DNA reads TGCGCCAGCAGCCAGGACAGAGTCCAAGAGACCCAGTACTTC. It translates to CASSQDRVQETQYF.

This chain uses TRBV7-2 with TRBJ1-4; unclear D gene. CDR1 is SGHTA, CDR2 FQGNSA, per germline. The CDR3 runs 13 residues. Trimming took off 5 bases at V and 7 bases at J, with 11 bases between the two ends. The chain's CDR3 is CASSPTSREKLFF. The CDR3 DNA sequence: TGTGCCAGCAGCCCCACATCTCGTGAAAAACTGTTTTTT.

This CDR3 is CASSINGGQETQYF. The DNA of the CDR3 is TGTGCCAGTAGTATAAACGGGGGTCAAGAGACCCAGTACTTC. V gene TRBV19 combines with J gene TRBJ2-5; tentatively, D is TRBD2 (6 bases). CDR1 is LNHDA, CDR2 SQIVND, per germline (reference sequence). The CDR3 runs 14 residues. Trimming took off 2 bases at V and 2 bases at J, with 9 bases between the two ends.

The chain couples TRBV9 to TRBJ1-3, with D possibly TRBD1 on 6 matching bases. Between the trimmed V and J ends, which lost 1 base and 2 bases, there was a span of 10 bases. Germline V lookup: CDR1 SGDLS, CDR2 YYNGEE. The CDR3 covers 15 residues. CDR3 protein: CASSVTGAPGNTIYF. The CDR3 DNA reads TGTGCCAGCAGCGTAACGGGGGCTCCTGGAAACACCATATATTTT.

The chain couples TRBV5-1 to TRBJ2-1; the D is unclear. The V and J ends lost 0 bases and 9 bases respectively, with 10 bases between them. The CDR3 has 13 amino acids. Per germline, CDR1 SGHRS and CDR2 YFSETQ. The CDR3 DNA reads as TGCGCCAGCAGCTTGGCCCCAGGCCGTGAGCAGTTCTTC. Its protein product is CASSLAPGREQFF. Filled out from reference TRBV5-1 and TRBJ2-1, the complete variable domain reads KAGVTQTPRYLIKTRGQQVTLSCSPISGHRSVSWYQQTPGQGLQFLFEYFSETQRNKGNFPGRFSGRQFSNSRSEMNVSTLELGDSALYLCASSLAPGREQFFGPGTRLTVL.